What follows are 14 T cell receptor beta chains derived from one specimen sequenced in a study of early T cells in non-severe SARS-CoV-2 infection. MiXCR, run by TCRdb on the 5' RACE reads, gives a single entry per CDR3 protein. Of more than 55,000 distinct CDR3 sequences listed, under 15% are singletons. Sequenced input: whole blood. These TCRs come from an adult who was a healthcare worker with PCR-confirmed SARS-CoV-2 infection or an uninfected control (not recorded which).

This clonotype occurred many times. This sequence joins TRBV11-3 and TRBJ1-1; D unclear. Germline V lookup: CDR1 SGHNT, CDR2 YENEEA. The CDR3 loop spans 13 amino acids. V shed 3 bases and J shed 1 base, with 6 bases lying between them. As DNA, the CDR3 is TGTGCCAGCAGCTTTGCGTCGAACACTGAAGCTTTCTTT. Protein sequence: CASSFASNTEAFF.

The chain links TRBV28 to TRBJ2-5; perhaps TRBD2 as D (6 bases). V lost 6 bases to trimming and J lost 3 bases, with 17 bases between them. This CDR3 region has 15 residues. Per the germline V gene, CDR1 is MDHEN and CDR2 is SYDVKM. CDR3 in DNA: TGTGCCAGCAGCCTCCCGGGGCGGGGTGAAGAGACCCAGTACTTC. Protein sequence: CASSLPGRGEETQYF.

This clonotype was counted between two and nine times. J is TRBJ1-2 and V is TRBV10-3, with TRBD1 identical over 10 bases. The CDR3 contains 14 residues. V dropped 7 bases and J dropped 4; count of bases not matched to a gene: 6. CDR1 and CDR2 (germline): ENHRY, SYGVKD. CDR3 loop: CAINTGTGVYGYTF. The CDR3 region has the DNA TGTGCCATCAATACCGGGACAGGGGTCTATGGCTACACCTTC.

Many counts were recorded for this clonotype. The CDR3 protein is CASSSHRTGNTGELFF. CDR3 nucleotide sequence: TGTGCCAGCAGCTCGCACAGGACAGGGAACACCGGGGAGCTGTTTTTT. This sequence joins TRBV7-9 and TRBJ2-2, with 7 bases identical to TRBD1. V trimming: 4 bases; J trimming: 1 base; junction bases outside the gene matches: 6. The germline CDR1 and CDR2 sequences are SEHNR and FQNEAQ (reference sequence). This CDR3 has 16 residues.

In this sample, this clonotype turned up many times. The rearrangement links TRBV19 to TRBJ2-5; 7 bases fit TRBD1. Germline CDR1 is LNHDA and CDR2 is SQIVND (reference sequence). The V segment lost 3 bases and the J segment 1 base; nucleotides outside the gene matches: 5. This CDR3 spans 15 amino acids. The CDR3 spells CASSMTGRTQETQYF. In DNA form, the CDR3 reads TGTGCCAGTAGTATGACAGGGAGAACCCAAGAGACCCAGTACTTC.

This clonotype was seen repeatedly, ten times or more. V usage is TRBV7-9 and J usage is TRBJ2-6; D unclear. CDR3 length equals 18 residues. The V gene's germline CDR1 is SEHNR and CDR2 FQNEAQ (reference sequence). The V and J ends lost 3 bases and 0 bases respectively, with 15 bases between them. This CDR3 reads CASSFPAEEVSGANVLTF. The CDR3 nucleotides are TGTGCCAGCAGCTTCCCCGCAGAGGAAGTCTCTGGGGCCAACGTCCTGACTTTC.

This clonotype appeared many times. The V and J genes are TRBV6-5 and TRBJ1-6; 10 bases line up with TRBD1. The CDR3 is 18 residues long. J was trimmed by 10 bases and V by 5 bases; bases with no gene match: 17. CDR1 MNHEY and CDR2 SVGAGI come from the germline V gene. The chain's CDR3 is CASSRGDRGSLRSSPLHF. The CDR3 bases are TGTGCCAGCAGTAGAGGGGACAGGGGATCCCTAAGGTCGTCACCCCTCCACTTT.

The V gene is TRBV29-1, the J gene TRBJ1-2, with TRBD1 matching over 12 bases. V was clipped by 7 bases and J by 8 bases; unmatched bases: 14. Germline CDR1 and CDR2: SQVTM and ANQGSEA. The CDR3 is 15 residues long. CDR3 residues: CSAAPGTGGREGYTF. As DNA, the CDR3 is TGCAGCGCCGCCCCCGGGACAGGGGGCCGTGAAGGCTACACCTTC.

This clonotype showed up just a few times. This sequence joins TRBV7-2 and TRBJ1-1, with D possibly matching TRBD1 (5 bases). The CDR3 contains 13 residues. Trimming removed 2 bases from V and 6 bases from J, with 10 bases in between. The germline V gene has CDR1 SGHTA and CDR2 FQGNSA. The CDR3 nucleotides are TGTGCCAGCAGCTTACTGGGGCTCGCTGAAGCTTTCTTT. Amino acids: CASSLLGLAEAFF.

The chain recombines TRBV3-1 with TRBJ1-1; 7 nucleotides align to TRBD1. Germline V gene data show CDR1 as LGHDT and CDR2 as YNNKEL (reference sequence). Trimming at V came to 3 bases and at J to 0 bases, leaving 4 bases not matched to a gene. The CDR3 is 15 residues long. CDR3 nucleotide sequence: TGTGCCAGCAGCCACAGGGGGGATATGAACACTGAAGCTTTCTTT. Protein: CASSHRGDMNTEAFF.

The CDR3 loop reads CSAAGELGNTIYF. The DNA for the CDR3 is TGCAGCGCGGCAGGGGAACTGGGAAACACCATATATTTT. The rearrangement links TRBV29-1 to TRBJ1-3, with a weak D call TRBD1 (6 bases). Per germline, CDR1 SQVTM and CDR2 ANQGSEA. The germline V and J ends were trimmed by 7 bases and 4 bases, with 14 bases remaining between them. The CDR3 extends over 13 amino acids.

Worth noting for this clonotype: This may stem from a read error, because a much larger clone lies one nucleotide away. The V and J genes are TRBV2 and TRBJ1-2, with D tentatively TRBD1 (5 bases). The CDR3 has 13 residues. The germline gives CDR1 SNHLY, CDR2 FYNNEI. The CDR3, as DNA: TGTCCCAGCGTCACAGGCGGTAACTATGGCTACACCTTC. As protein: CPSVTGGNYGYTF.

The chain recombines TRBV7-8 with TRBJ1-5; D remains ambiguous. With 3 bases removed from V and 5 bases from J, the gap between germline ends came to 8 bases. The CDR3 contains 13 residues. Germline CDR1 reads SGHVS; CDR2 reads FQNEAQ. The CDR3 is CASSFRSDQPQHF. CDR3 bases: TGTGCCAGCAGCTTCAGGTCTGATCAGCCCCAGCATTTT. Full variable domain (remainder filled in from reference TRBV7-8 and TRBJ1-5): GAGVSQSPRYKVAKRGQDVALRCDPISGHVSLFWYQQALGQGPEFLTYFQNEAQLDKSGLPSDRFFAERPEGSVSTLKIQRTQQEDSAVYLCASSFRSDQPQHFGDGTRLSIL.

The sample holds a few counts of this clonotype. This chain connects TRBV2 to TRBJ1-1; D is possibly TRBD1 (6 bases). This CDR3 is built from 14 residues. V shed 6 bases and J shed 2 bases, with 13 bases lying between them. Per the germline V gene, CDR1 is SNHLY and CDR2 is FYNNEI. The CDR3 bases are TGTGCCAGCAGACGAGGACAGACAAACACTGAAGCTTTCTTT. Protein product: CASRRGQTNTEAFF. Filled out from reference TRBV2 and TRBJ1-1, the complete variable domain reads EPEVTQTPSHQVTQMGQEVILRCVPISNHLYFYWYRQILGQKVEFLVSFYNNEISEKSEIFDDQFSVERPDGSNFTLKIRSTKLEDSAMYFCASRRGQTNTEAFFGQGTRLTVV.